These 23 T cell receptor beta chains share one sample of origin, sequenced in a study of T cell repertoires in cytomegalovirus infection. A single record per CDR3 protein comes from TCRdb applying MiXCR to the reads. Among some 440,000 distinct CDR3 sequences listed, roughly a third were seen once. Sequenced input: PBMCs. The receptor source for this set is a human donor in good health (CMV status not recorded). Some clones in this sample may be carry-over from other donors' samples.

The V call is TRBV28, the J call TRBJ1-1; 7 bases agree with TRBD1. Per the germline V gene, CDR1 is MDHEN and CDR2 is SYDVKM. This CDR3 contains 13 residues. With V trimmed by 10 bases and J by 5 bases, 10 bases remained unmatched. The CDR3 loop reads CATDRVAMTEAFF. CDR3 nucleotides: TGTGCCACCGACAGGGTAGCCATGACTGAAGCTTTCTTT.

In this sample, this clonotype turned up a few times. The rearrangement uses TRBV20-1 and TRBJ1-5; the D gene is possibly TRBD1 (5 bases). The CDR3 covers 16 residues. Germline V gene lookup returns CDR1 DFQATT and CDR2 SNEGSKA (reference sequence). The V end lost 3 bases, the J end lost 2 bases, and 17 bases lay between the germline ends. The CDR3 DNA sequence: TGCAGTGCTAGTCGTTCGCAGGGAGTTGGCAATCAGCCCCAGCATTTT. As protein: CSASRSQGVGNQPQHF.

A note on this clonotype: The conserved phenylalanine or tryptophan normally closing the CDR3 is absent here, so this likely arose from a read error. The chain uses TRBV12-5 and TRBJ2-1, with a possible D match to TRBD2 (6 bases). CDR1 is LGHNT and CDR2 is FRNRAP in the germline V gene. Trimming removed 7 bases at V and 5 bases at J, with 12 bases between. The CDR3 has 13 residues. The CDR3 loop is CASARPGDNEQFC. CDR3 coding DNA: TGTGCTAGTGCCCGACCGGGAGACAATGAGCAGTTCTGC.

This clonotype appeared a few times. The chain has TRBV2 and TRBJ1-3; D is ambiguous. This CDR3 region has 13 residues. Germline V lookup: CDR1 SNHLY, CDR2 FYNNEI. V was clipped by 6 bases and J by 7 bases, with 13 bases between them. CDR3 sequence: CASSQNNGNTIYF. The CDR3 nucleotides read TGTGCCAGCAGCCAAAACAATGGGAACACCATATATTTT.

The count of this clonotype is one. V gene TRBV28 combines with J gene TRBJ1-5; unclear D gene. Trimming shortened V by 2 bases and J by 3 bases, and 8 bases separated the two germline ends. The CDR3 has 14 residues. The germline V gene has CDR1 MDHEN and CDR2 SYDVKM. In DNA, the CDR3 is TGTGCCAGCAGTTTAGCACAGATCAATCAGCCCCAGCATTTT. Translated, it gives CASSLAQINQPQHF.

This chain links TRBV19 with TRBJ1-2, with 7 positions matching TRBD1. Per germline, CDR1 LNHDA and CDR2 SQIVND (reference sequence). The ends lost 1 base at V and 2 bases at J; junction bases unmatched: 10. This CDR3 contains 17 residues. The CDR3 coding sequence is TGTGCCAGTAGTATAGGTGGGACAGCTCCAGTAAACTATGGCTACACCTTC. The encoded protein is CASSIGGTAPVNYGYTF. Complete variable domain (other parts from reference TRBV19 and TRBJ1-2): DGGITQSPKYLFRKEGQNVTLSCEQNLNHDAMYWYRQDPGQGLRLIYYSQIVNDFQKGDIAEGYSVSREKKESFPLTVTSAQKNPTAFYLCASSIGGTAPVNYGYTFGSGTRLTVV.

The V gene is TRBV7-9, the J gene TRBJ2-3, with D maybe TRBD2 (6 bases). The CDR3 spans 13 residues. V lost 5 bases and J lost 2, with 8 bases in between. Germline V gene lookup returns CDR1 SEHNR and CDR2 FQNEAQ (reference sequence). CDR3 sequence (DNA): TGTGCCAGCAGCCCGGGAGCCACAGATACGCAGTATTTT. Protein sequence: CASSPGATDTQYF.

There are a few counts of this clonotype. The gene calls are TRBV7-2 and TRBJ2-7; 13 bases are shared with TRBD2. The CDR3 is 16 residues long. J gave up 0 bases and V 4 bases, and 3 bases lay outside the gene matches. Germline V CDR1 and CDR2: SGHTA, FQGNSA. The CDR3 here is CASSSRTSGSSYEQYF. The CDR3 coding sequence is TGTGCCAGCAGCTCCAGGACTAGCGGGAGCTCCTACGAGCAGTACTTC.

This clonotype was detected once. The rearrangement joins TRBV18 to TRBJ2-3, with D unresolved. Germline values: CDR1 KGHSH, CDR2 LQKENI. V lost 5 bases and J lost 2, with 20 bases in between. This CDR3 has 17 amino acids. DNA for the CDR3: TGTGCCAGCTCAAAAACCCGCGCGAGACAAGACACAGATACGCAGTATTTT. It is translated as CASSKTRARQDTDTQYF.

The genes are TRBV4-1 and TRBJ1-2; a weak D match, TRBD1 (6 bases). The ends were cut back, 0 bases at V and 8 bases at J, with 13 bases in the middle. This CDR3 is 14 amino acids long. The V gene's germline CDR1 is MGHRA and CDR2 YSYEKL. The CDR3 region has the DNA TGCGCCAGCAGCCAAGAGTCAGGGGTAGGCGGCTACACCTTC. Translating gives CASSQESGVGGYTF.

CDR3 residues: CSAPREGSTDTQYF. For the CDR3, the DNA is TGCAGTGCCCCGCGCGAGGGGAGCACAGATACGCAGTATTTT. The chain couples TRBV20-1 to TRBJ2-3; D is tentatively TRBD1 or TRBD2 (5 bases each). The V end was cut by 6 bases, the J end by 0 bases, with 13 bases between. This CDR3 comprises 14 residues. Per the germline V gene, CDR1 is DFQATT and CDR2 is SNEGSKA (reference sequence).

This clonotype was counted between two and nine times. CDR3 residues: CASSSPLSYEQYF. CDR3 coding DNA: TGTGCCAGCAGCTCCCCGTTATCCTACGAGCAGTACTTC. The genes are TRBV7-8 and TRBJ2-7; unclear D gene. The germline V gene encodes CDR1 SGHVS and CDR2 FQNEAQ. This CDR3 has 13 amino acids. The V gene lost 4 bases and the J gene lost 1 base, with 8 bases spanning the gap.

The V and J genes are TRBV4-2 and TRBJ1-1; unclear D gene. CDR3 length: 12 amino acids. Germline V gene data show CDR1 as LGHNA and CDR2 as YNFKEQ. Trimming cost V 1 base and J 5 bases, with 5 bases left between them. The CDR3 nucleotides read TGTGCCAGCAGCCAAGTTGTAACTGAAGCTTTCTTT. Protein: CASSQVVTEAFF.

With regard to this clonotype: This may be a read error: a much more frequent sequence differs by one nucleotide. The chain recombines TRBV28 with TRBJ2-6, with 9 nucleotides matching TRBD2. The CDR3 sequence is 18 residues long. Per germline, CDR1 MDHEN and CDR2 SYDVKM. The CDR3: CASSSERGASPGANVQTF. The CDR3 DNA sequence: TGTGCCAGCAGTTCAGAGCGGGGGGCTTCCCCGGGGGCCAACGTCCAGACTTTC.

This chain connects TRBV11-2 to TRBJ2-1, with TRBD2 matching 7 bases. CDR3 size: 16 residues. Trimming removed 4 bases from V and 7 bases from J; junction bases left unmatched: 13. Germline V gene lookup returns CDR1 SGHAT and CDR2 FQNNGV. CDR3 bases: TGTGCCAGCAGCTCTCCGGGGGGTCCTGTGAGGAATGAGCAGTTCTTC. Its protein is CASSSPGGPVRNEQFF.

CDR3 sequence reads: CSAGRGNGNTIYF. The DNA for the CDR3 is TGCAGTGCTGGCCGGGGGAATGGAAACACCATATATTTT. V is TRBV20-1 and J is TRBJ1-3; tentative D call: TRBD1 (5 bases). Trimming took off 5 bases at V and 3 bases at J, with 11 bases between the two ends. CDR1 is DFQATT and CDR2 is SNEGSKA in the germline V gene (reference sequence). The CDR3 has 13 residues.

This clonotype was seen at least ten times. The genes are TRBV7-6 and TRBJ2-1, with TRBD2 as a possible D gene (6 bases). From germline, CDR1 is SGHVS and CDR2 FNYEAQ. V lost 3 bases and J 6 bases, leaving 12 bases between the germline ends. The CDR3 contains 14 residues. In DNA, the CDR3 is TGTGCCAGCAGCTTCGGAGGGTTGGTCAATGAGCAGTTCTTC. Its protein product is CASSFGGLVNEQFF.

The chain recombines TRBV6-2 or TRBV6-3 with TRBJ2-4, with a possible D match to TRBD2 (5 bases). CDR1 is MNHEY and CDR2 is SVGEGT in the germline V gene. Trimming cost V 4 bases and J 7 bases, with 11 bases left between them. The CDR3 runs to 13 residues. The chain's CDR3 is CASSFLAGNIQYF. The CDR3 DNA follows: TGTGCCAGCAGTTTCCTAGCCGGGAACATTCAGTACTTC.

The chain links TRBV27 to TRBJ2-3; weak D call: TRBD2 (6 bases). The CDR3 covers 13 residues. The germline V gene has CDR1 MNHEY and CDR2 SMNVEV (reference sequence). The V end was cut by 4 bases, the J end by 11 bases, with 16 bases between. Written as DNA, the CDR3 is TGTGCCAGCAGTTCCCCGGGCGGGGCCCTGCAGTATTTT. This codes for CASSSPGGALQYF.

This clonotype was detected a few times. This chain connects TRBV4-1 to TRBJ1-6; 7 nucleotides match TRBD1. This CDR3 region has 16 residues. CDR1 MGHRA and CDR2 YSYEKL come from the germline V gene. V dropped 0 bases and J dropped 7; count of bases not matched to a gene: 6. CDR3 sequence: CASSQDAGGRNSPLHF. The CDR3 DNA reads TGCGCCAGCAGCCAAGATGCAGGGGGGAGGAATTCACCCCTCCACTTT.

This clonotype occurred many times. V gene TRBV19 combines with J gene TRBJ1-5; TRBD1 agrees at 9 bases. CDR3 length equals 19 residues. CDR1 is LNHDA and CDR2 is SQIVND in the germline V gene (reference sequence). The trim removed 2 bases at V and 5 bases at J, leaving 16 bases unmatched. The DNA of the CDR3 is TGTGCCAGTAGTATAAGAATGATTGCCCCCGGGACAGGGTATCAGCCCCAGCATTTT. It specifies CASSIRMIAPGTGYQPQHF.

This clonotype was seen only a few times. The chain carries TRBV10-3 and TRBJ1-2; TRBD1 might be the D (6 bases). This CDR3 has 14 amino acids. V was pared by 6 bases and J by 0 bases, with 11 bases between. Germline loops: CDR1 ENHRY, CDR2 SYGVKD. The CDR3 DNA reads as TGTGCCATCAGCGGGGGGCAAACTAACTATGGCTACACCTTC. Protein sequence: CAISGGQTNYGYTF.

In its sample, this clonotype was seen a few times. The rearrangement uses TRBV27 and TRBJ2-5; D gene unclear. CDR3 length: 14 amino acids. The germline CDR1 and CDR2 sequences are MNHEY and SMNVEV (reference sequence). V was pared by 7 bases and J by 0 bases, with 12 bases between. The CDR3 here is CASMAAGDQETQYF. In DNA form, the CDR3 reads TGTGCCAGCATGGCGGCAGGCGACCAAGAGACCCAGTACTTC.